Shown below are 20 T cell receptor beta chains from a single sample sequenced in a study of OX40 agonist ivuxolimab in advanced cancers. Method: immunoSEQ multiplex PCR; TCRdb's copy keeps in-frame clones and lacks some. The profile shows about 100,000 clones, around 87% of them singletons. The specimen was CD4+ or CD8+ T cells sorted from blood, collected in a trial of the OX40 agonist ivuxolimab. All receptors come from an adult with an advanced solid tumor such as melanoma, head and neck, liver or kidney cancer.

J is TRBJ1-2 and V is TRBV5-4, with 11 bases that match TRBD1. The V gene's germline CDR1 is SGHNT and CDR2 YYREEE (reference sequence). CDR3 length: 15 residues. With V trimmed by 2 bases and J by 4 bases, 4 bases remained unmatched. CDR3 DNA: TGTGCCAGCAGCTTCGGGACAGGGGGAAGCTATGGCTACACCTTC. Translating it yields CASSFGTGGSYGYTF. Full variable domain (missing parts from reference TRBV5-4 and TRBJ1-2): ETGVTQSPTHLIKTRGQQVTLRCSSQSGHNTVSWYQQALGQGPQFIFQYYREEENGRGNFPPRFSGLQFPNYSSELNVNALELDDSALYLCASSFGTGGSYGYTFGSGTRLTVV.

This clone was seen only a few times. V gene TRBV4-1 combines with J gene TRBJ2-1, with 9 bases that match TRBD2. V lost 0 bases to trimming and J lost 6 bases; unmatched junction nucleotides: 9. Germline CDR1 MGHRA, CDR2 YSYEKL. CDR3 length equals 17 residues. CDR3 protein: CASSQDPGAGGLNEQFF. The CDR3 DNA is TGCGCCAGCAGCCAAGACCCTGGGGCGGGGGGGCTCAATGAGCAGTTCTTC.

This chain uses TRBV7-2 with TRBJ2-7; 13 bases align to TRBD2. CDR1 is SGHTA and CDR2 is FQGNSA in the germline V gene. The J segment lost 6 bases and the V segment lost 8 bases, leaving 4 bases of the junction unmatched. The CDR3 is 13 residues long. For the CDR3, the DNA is TGTGCCAGCGGGACTAGCGGGGTTGGCGAGCAGTACTTC. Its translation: CASGTSGVGEQYF.

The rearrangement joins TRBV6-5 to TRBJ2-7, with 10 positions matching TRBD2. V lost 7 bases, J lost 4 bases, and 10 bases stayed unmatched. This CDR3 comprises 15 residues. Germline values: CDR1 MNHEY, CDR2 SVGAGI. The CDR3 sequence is CASTQAGTSVYEQYF. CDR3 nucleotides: TGTGCCAGCACCCAGGCCGGGACTAGCGTGTACGAGCAGTACTTC.

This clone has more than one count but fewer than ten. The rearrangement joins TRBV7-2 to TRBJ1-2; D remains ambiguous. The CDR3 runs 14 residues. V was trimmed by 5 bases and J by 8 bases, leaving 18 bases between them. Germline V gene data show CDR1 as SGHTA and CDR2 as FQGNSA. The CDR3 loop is CASSHFEDLKGYTF. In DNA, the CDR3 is TGTGCCAGCAGCCATTTCGAGGATTTAAAAGGCTACACCTTC.

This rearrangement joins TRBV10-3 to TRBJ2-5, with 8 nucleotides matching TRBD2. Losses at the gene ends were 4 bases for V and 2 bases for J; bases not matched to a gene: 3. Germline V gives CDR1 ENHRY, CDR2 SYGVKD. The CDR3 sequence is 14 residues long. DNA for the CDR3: TGTGCCATCAGTGCCCCGGGGGGGCAAGAGACCCAGTACTTC. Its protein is CAISAPGGQETQYF.

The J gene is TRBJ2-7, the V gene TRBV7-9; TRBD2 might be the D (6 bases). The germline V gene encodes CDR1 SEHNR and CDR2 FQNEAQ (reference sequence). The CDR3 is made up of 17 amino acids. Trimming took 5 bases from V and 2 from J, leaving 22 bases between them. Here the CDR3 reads CASSPQGGGQRPYEQYF. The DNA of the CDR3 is TGTGCCAGCAGCCCCCAGGGAGGTGGGCAGAGACCCTACGAGCAGTACTTC.

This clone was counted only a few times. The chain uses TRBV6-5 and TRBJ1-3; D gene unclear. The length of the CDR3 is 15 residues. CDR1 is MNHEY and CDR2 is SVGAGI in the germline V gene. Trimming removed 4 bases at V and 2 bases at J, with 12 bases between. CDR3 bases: TGTGCCAGCAGTTTCCGGACGTCTCCTGGAAACACCATATATTTT. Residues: CASSFRTSPGNTIYF.

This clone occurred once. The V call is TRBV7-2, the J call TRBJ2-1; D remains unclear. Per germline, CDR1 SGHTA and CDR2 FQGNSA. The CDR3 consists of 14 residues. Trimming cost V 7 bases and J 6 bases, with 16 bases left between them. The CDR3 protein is CASTGPGFGNEQFF. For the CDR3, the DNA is TGTGCCAGCACCGGGCCCGGGTTTGGCAATGAGCAGTTCTTC.

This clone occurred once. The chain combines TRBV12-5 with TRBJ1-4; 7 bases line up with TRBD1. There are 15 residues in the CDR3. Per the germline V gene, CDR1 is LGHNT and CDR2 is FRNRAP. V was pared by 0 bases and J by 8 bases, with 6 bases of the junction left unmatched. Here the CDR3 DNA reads TGTGCTAGTGGTTTGGTAACAGGGGTGGGGGAAAAACTGTTTTTT. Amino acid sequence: CASGLVTGVGEKLFF.

DNA of the CDR3: TGTGCCAGCAGTGAAGGGCAGGGCACAGATACGCAGTATTTT. This codes for CASSEGQGTDTQYF. The chain joins TRBV2 to TRBJ2-3; no clear D. Deletions cut 1 base from V and 1 base from J, with 6 bases between. Germline V CDR1 and CDR2: SNHLY, FYNNEI. This CDR3 spans 14 amino acids.

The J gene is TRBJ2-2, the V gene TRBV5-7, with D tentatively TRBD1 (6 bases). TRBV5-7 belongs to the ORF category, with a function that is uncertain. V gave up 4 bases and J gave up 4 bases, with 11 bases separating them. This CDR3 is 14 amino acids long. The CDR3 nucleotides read TGTGCCAGCAGCAAGTACAGGGCCACCGGGGAGCTGTTTTTT. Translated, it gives CASSKYRATGELFF.

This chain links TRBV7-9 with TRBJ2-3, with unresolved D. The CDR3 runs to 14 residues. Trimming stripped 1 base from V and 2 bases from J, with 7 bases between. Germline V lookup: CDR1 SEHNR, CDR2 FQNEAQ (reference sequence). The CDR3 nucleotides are TGTGCCAGCAGCTTAGATGGCAACACAGATACGCAGTATTTT. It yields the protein CASSLDGNTDTQYF.

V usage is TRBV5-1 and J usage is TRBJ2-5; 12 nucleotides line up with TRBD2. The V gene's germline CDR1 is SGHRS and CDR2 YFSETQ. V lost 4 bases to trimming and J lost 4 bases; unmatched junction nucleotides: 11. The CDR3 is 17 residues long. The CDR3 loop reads CASSLGTSGFLRETQYF. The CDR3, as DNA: TGCGCCAGCAGCCTCGGGACTAGCGGGTTTCTCCGAGAGACCCAGTACTTC.

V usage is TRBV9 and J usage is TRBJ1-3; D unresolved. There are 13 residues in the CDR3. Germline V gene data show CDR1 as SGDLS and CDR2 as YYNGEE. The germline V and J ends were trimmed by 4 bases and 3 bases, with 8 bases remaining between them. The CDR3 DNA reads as TGTGCCAGCAGCCCCCGGGGTGGAAACACCATATATTTT. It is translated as CASSPRGGNTIYF.

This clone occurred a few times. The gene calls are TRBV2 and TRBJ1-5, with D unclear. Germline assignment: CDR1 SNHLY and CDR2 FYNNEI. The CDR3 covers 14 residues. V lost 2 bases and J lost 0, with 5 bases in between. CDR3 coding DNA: TGTGCCAGCAGTGAAAGTTATAGCAATCAGCCCCAGCATTTT. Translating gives CASSESYSNQPQHF.

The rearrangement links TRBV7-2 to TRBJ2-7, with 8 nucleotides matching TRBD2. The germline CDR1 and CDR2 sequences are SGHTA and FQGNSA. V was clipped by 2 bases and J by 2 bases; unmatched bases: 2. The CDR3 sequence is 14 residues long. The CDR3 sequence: CASSLLRGAYEQYF. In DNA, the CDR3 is TGTGCCAGCAGCTTATTGCGGGGGGCCTACGAGCAGTACTTC.

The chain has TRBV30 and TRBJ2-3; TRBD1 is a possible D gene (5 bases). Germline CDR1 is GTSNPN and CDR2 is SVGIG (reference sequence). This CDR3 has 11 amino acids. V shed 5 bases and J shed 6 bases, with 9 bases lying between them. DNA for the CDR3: TGTGCCTGGGCAGGGCGCGATACGCAGTATTTT. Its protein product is CAWAGRDTQYF.

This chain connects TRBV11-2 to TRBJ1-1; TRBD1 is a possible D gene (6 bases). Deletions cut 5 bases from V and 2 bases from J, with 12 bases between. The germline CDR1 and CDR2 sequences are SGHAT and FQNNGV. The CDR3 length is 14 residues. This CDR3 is CASSLGTYNTEAFF. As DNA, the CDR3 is TGTGCCAGCAGCCTAGGGACATATAACACTGAAGCTTTCTTT.

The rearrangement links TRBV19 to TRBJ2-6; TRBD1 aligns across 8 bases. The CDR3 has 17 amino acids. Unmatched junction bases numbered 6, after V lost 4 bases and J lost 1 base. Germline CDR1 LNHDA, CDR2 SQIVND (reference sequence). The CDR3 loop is CASSRQGARSGANVLTF. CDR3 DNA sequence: TGTGCCAGTAGTAGGCAGGGGGCTAGGTCTGGGGCCAACGTCCTGACTTTC.